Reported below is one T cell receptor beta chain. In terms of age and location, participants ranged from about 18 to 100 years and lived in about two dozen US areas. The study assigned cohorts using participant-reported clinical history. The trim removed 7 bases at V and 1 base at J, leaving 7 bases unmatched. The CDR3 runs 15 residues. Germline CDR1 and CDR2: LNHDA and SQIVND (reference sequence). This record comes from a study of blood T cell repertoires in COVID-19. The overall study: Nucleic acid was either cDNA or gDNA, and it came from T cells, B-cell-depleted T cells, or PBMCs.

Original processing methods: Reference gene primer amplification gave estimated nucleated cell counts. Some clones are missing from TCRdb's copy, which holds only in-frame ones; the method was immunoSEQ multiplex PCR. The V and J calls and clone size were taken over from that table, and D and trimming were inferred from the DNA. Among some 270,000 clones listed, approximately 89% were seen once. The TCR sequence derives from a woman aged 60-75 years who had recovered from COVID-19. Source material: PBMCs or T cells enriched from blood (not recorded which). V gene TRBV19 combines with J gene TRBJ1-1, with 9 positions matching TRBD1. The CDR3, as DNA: TGTGCCAGTACCTCTACAGGGGGCGCGAACACTGAAGCTTTCTTT. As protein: CASTSTGGANTEAFF. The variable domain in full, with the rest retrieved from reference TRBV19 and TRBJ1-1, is DGGITQSPKYLFRKEGQNVTLSCEQNLNHDAMYWYRQDPGQGLRLIYYSQIVNDFQKGDIAEGYSVSREKKESFPLTVTSAQKNPTAFYLCASTSTGGANTEAFFGQGTRLTVV.